The next 9 T cell receptor beta chains were all read from a single sample in a study of radiation and T cells in renal cell carcinoma. The protocol was immunoSEQ multiplex PCR, while the TCRdb copy is restricted to in-frame clones and leaves out a portion. Among over 8,500 clones listed, approximately 68% were seen once. Stated treatment: treatment-naive control, cytoreductive nephrectomy. The source was tumor tissue, collected from a patient whose treatment was nephrectomy without radiotherapy. These receptors were collected from a man aged 55-75 years with renal cell carcinoma.

The rearrangement joins TRBV4-2 to TRBJ2-3; D may be TRBD1 or TRBD2 (6 bases each). V was trimmed by 10 bases and J by 2 bases, leaving 16 bases between them. This CDR3 contains 14 residues. The germline CDR1 and CDR2 sequences are LGHNA and YNFKEQ. The DNA for the CDR3 is TGTGCCACCTCGTGGGGGGCCCACACAGATACGCAGTATTTT. This gives the protein CATSWGAHTDTQYF.

The chain has TRBV19 and TRBJ2-3; possibly TRBD2 for D (6 bases). The CDR3 sequence is 15 residues long. Germline CDR1 and CDR2: LNHDA and SQIVND (reference sequence). The germline V and J ends were trimmed by 4 bases and 2 bases, with 13 bases remaining between them. CDR3 residues: CASSTSGGITDTQYF. Written as DNA, the CDR3 is TGTGCCAGTAGTACCAGCGGCGGGATCACAGATACGCAGTATTTT.

V and J are TRBV30 and TRBJ2-7; no clear D gene. Between the trimmed V and J ends, which lost 0 bases and 4 bases, there was a span of 10 bases. The CDR3 runs 13 residues. Germline V gene sequence: CDR1 GTSNPN, CDR2 SVGIG (reference sequence). In DNA form, the CDR3 reads TGTGCCTGGAGTGTTTCCCTGGGATACGAGCAGTACTTC. Translating gives CAWSVSLGYEQYF.

The chain links TRBV5-1 to TRBJ2-2; 9 bases are shared with TRBD2. Germline V CDR1 and CDR2: SGHRS, YFSETQ. V was pared by 4 bases and J by 5 bases, with 6 bases of the junction left unmatched. The CDR3 contains 15 residues. The CDR3 DNA follows: TGCGCCAGCAGCATTAGCGGGAGAAGGACCGGGGAGCTGTTTTTT. This codes for CASSISGRRTGELFF.

The rearrangement uses TRBV7-2 and TRBJ2-1; no clear D gene. Germline-derived CDR1 and CDR2 are SGHTA and FQGNSA. With 3 bases removed from V and 0 bases from J, the gap between germline ends came to 12 bases. This CDR3 contains 16 residues. CDR3 DNA sequence: TGTGCCAGCAGCTTTTACTACCGGAGCTCCTACAATGAGCAGTTCTTC. It yields the protein CASSFYYRSSYNEQFF.

This chain joins TRBV18 and TRBJ1-2, with 8 bases identical to TRBD1. J was trimmed by 4 bases and V by 9 bases; bases with no gene match: 7. CDR1 KGHSH and CDR2 LQKENI come from the germline V gene. The CDR3 is made up of 13 amino acids. The CDR3 sequence is CASLNGQGYGYTF. In DNA form, the CDR3 reads TGTGCCAGTCTGAATGGACAGGGCTATGGCTACACCTTC.

In its sample, this clone was seen a few times. This chain joins TRBV5-4 and TRBJ1-1; D perhaps matches TRBD1 (5 bases). The V gene lost 1 base and the J gene lost 0 bases, with 7 bases spanning the gap. Germline lookup yields CDR1 SGHNT and CDR2 YYREEE (reference sequence). This CDR3 contains 14 residues. This chain's CDR3 is CASSLRQMNTEAFF. CDR3 coding DNA: TGTGCCAGCAGCTTGAGACAGATGAACACTGAAGCTTTCTTT.

The V and J genes are TRBV6-1 and TRBJ2-7; D unclear. V lost 6 bases, J lost 1 base, and 10 bases lay in between. Per germline, CDR1 MNHNS and CDR2 SASEGT. This CDR3 is 13 amino acids long. CDR3 sequence reads: CASRLQASYEQYF. The DNA for the CDR3 is TGTGCCAGCAGGTTACAAGCGTCCTACGAGCAGTACTTC.

The J gene is TRBJ1-1, the V gene TRBV19, with 10 bases that match TRBD1. V dropped 9 bases and J dropped 6; count of bases not matched to a gene: 4. Germline loops: CDR1 LNHDA, CDR2 SQIVND (reference sequence). The CDR3 consists of 12 residues. The CDR3 DNA follows: TGTGCCAGCCGGGACAGGGGCTCTGAAGCTTTCTTT. This codes for CASRDRGSEAFF.